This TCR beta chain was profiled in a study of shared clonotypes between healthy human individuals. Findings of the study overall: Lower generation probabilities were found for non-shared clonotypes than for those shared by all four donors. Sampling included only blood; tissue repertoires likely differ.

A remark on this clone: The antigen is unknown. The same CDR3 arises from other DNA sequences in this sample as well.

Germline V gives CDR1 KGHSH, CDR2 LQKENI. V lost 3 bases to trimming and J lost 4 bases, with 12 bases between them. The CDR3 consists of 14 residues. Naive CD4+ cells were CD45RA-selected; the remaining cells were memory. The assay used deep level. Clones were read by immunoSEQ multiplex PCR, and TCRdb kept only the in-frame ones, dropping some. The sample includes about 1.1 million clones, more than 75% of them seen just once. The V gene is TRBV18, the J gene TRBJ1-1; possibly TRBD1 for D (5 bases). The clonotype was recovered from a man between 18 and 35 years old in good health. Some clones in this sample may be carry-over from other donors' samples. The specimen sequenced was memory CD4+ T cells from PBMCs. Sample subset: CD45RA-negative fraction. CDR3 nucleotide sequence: TGTGCCAGCTCACCTCAGGGCCTAGGCACTGAAGCTTTCTTT. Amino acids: CASSPQGLGTEAFF.